This TCR beta chain emerged from a study of cytomegalovirus exposure and HLA in healthy donors. As for the donors, each was a healthy bone marrow donor. A multiplex PCR was run with 60 Vbeta primers and 13 Jbeta primers. The repertoire was sequenced with immunoSEQ multiplex PCR; TCRdb's copy has only in-frame clones and lacks some. The sample contains roughly 100,000 clones, about an eighth of which appear only once. As concerns this clone: Its antigen is not identified.

The study's findings and limits: In a later analysis, parvovirus B19, influenza, CMV and Epstein-Barr virus appeared linked to several top co-occurrence clusters. When a later analysis compared HLA-associated TCR beta chains with equally common others, the HLA-associated chains turned out to be more clonally expanded and to have lower generation probabilities.

V was pared by 3 bases and J by 5 bases, with 13 bases between. Germline V gene lookup returns CDR1 MDHEN and CDR2 SYDVKM. This CDR3 has 15 amino acids. The clonotype comes from a man aged 35-49 years in good health and CMV-seropositive. The V call is TRBV28, the J call TRBJ2-2, with D possibly matching TRBD2 (6 bases). The sequencing sample was made of PBMCs. The CDR3 spells CASSLAREGTGELFF. The CDR3 DNA follows: TGTGCCAGCAGTTTGGCGCGGGAAGGTACCGGGGAGCTGTTTTTT.